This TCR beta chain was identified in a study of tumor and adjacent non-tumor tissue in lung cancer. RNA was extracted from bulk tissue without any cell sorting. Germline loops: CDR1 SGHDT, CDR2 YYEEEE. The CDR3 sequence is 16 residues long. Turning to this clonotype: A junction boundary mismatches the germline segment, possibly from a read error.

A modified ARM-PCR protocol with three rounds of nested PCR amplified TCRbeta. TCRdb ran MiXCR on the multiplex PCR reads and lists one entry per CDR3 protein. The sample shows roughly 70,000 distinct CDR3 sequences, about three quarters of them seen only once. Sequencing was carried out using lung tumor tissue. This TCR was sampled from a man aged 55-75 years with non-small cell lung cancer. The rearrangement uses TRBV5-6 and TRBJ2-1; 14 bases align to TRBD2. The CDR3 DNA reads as TGTGCAAGCAGCACGCCCGGGACTAGCGGGAGAGATGAGCAGTCCTTC. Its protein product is CASSTPGTSGRDEQSF.